This T cell receptor beta chain was profiled in a study of T cell changes during pregnancy in multiple sclerosis. TCRdb's copy holds only in-frame clones and misses some; the assay was immunoSEQ multiplex PCR. The sample holds about 65,000 clones, around 94% seen once. The CDR3 is 16 amino acids. The V and J ends lost 1 base and 3 bases, in that order; junction bases with no gene match: 9. Per germline, CDR1 SEHNR and CDR2 FQNEAQ (reference sequence). The TCR sequence derives from a female donor in good health, enrolled as a control in a pregnancy study. The sequences come from CD8+ T cells from peripheral blood mononuclear cells, collected in the third trimester of pregnancy. The J gene is TRBJ2-7, the V gene TRBV7-9, with TRBD1 matching 7 bases. The CDR3 reads CASSLEGDSSYYEQYF. The CDR3 DNA sequence: TGTGCCAGCAGCTTAGAAGGGGACAGCTCCTACTACGAGCAGTACTTC.